This T cell receptor beta chain was captured in a study of T cells in Graves' hyperthyroidism and ophthalmopathy. Whole-study context: It was at initial diagnosis, before any treatment, that peripheral blood was collected. Findings of the study overall: Most thyroid clonotypes expanded above 0.001 were also detected in blood. Classification by a 13 V-J model distinguished ophthalmopathy from stable hyperthyroidism.

This CDR3 spans 14 amino acids. Trimming pared 5 bases from V and 0 bases from J, leaving 10 bases between. This clonotype was recorded many times. Its antigen is unidentified. The TCR beta CDR3 regions underwent amplification using RNA transcripts as the source. The study used the HTBI primer set for a first-round RT-PCR of the TCR CDR3. TCRdb redid the calling of the multiplex PCR reads with MiXCR, one entry per CDR3 protein. In the table there are about 420,000 distinct CDR3 sequences, approximately 14% of which are singletons. Diagnostic decisions used clinical symptoms, serum thyroxine and TRAb, thyroid ultrasound and orbital computed tomography.

The chain employs TRBV12-3 or TRBV12-4 and TRBJ1-1; D perhaps matches TRBD1 (6 bases). Sequenced material: blood. This TCR was sampled from a woman between 18 and 29 years old with Graves' hyperthyroidism. CDR3: CASSTRQVNTEAFF. The CDR3 nucleotides read TGTGCCAGCAGTACCCGACAGGTGAACACTGAAGCTTTCTTT.